This record covers a single T cell receptor beta chain. V lost 1 base and J 5 bases, leaving 6 bases between the germline ends. The CDR3 extends over 12 amino acids. From germline, CDR1 is KGHSH and CDR2 LQKENI. This record belongs to a study of long-term antiretroviral therapy in people with HIV. immunoSEQ v3.0 was run at survey level. This table comes from immunoSEQ multiplex PCR, and its TCRdb copy is limited to in-frame clones, with some not included. The sample contains approximately 25,000 clones, 85% to 90% of which appear only once. The rearrangement joins TRBV18 to TRBJ2-7; D may be TRBD1 (5 bases). The sequencing used unsorted PBMCs, collected 4.7 to 5 years after starting antiretroviral therapy. This receptor was obtained from a man aged 35 to 55 with HIV. CDR3 in amino acids: CASSPLGDEQYF. The CDR3 DNA reads as TGTGCCAGCTCACCACTAGGGGACGAGCAGTACTTC. Full variable domain (remainder filled in from reference TRBV18 and TRBJ2-7): NAGVMQNPRHLVRRRGQEARLRCSPMKGHSHVYWYRQLPEEGLKFMVYLQKENIIDESGMPKERFSAEFPKEGPSILRIQQVVRGDSAAYFCASSPLGDEQYFGPGTRLTVT.